This TCR beta chain was recovered during a study of molecular identifiers for immune sequencing clone quantification. Ten or more counts support this clonotype. MiXCR, applied by TCRdb to the PCR reads, yields one record per CDR3 protein. The sample includes tens of thousands of distinct CDR3 sequences, 20% to 25% of them seen just once. The CDR3 totals 14 residues. Germline CDR1 reads MDHEN; CDR2 reads SYDVKM. Trimming pared 8 bases from V and 5 bases from J, leaving 19 bases between. The chain links TRBV28 to TRBJ2-7, with a possible D match to TRBD2 (6 bases). The specimen was naive CD8+ T cells from blood, with Jurkat cell RNA spiked in. Stated subset: FACS-sorted CD8+CD4-CCR7+CD45RA+ naive T cells. The TCR sequence derives from a human donor in good health. Some libraries in this study had Jurkat cell RNA spiked in. The CDR3 protein is CASRPDGSWNEQYF. CDR3 DNA sequence: TGTGCCAGCCGTCCTGACGGGAGTTGGAACGAGCAGTACTTC.